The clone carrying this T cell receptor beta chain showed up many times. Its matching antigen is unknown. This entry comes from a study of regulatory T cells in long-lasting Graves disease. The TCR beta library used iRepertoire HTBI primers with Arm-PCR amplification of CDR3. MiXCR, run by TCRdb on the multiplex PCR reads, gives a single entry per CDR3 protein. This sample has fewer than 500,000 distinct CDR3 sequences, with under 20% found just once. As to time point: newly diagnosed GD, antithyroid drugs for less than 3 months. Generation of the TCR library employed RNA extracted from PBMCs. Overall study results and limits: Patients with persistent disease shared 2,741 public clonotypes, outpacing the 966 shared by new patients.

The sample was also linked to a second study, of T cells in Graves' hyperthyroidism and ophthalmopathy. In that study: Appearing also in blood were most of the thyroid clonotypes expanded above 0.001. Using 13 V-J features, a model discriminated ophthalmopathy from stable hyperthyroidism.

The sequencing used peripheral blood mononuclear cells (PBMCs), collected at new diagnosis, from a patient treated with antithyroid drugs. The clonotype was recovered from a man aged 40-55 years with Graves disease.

The CDR3 loop is CASSNTGGIMNTEAFF. DNA of the CDR3: TGTGCCAGCAGCAACACAGGAGGGATCATGAACACTGAAGCTTTCTTT. The chain recombines TRBV6-1 with TRBJ1-1, with TRBD1 as a possible D gene (5 bases). Germline assignment: CDR1 MNHNS and CDR2 SASEGT. This CDR3 has 16 residues. V lost 6 bases to trimming and J lost 0 bases, with 17 bases between them.